The sample holds many counts of the clone carrying this TCR beta chain. The antigen is unknown. The time point here: longitudinal time-point 1 (baseline). This sample was included in a study of neurological immune-mediated disorders. The study's findings and limits: TCR clonal expansion peaked in HTLV-1-associated myelopathy patients and was lowest in multiple sclerosis patients. None of the CDR3 amino acid sequences of expanded clones recurred across subjects, suggesting private repertoires in all groups.

The germline V and J ends were trimmed by 3 bases and 0 bases, with 10 bases remaining between them. Per germline, CDR1 SGHKS and CDR2 YYEKEE (reference sequence). The CDR3 length is 15 residues. The method for making cDNA was 5'RACE, and it used 10-nucleotide random UMIs. Every sequencing run produced over 180 million TCR-beta sequences, and the sequences from any one run covered 15-18 subjects. Each CDR3 protein is one row after TCRdb ran MiXCR on the 5' RACE reads. The profile shows 55,000 to 75,000 distinct CDR3 sequences, about 13% of them singletons. This TCR derives from a female donor with HTLV-1-associated myelopathy (HAM/TSP). The sample comprised PBMCs. The genes are TRBV5-5 and TRBJ2-1; D is ambiguous. The CDR3 nucleotides read TGTGCCAGCAGCTCTACTTTATCCTCCTACAATGAGCAGTTCTTC. It codes for CASSSTLSSYNEQFF.